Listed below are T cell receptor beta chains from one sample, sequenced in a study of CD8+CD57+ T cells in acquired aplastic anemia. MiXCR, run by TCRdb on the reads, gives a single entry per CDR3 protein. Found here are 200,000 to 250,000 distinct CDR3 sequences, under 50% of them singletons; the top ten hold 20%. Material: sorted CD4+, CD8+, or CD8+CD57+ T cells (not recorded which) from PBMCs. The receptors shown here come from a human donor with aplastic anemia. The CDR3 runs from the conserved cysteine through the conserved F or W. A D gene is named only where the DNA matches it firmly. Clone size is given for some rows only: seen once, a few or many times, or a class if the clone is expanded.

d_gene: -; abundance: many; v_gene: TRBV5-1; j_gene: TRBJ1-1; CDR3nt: TGCGCCAGCAGCCCACGGGACACCTCCTTGAACACTGAAGCTTTCTTT; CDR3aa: CASSPRDTSLNTEAFF
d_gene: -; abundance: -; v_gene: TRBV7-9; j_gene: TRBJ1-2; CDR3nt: TGTGCCAGCAGCTCTACAGGGAGAAGAGGCTACACCTTC; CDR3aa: CASSSTGRRGYTF
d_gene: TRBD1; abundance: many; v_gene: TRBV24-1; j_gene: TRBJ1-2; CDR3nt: TGTGCCACCAGTGACCCCGACAGGGGCTATGGCTACACCTTC; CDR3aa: CATSDPDRGYGYTF
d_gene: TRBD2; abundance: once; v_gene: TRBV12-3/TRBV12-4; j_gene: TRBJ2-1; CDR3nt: TGTGCCAGCAGTTCGACTAGCGGGGGCCATGAGCAGTTCTTC; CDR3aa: CASSSTSGGHEQFF
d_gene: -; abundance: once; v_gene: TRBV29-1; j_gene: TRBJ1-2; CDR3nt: TGCAGCGTTGAGGTACTGACAGGCTTGGAGGGCTACACCTTC; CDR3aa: CSVEVLTGLEGYTF
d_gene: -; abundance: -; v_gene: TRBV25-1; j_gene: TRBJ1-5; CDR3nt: TGTGCCAGCAGTAACACAGGGTTTCAGCCCCAGCATTTT; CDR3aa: CASSNTGFQPQHF
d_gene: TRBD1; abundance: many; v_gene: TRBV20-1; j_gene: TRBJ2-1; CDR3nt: TGCAGTGCTAGTAGCCGGAAAAGGGGGCACTCCTACAATGAGCAGTTCTTC; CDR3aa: CSASSRKRGHSYNEQFF
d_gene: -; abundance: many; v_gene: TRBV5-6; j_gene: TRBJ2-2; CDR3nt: TGTGCCAGCAGCTTGGAAGGGGCCTCCGGGGAGCTGTTTTTT; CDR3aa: CASSLEGASGELFF
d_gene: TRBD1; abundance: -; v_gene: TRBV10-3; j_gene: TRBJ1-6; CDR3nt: TGTGCCATCAGTCGGACAGGGGATTCACCCCTCCACTTT; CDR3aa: CAISRTGDSPLHF
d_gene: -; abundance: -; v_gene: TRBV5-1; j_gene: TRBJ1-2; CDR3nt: TGCGCCAGCAGCCCCAGAGACTTTGTCGAGGAGGGCTACACCTTC; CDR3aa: CASSPRDFVEEGYTF
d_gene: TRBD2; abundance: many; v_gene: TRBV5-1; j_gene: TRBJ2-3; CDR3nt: TGCGCCAGCAGCTTGAATTCGGGGGGGCAGGGAGATACGCAGTATTTT; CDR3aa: CASSLNSGGQGDTQYF
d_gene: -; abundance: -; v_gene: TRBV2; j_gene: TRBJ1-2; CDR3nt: TGTGCCAGCAGTCAAACTAGACAGTCTAGATCCTATGGCTACACCTTC; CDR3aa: CASSQTRQSRSYGYTF
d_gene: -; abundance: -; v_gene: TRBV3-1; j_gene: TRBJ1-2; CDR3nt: TGTGCCAGCAGCCAAAGAGCGGGGGCTGGGGGTGGCTACACCTTC; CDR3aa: CASSQRAGAGGGYTF
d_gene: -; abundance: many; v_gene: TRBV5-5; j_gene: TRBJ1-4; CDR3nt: TGTGCCAGCAGCGACACAGGGCTAGGTAATGAAAAACTGTTTTTT; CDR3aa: CASSDTGLGNEKLFF
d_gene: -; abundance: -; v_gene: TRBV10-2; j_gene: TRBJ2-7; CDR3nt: TGCGCCAGCAGTGAGGGTTGGTCAACCTACGAGCAGTACTTC; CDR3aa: CASSEGWSTYEQYF
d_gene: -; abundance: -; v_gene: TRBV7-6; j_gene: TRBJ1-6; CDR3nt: TGTGCCAGCAGCTTAGGGCGGGGTGATTCACCCCTCCACTTT; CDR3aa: CASSLGRGDSPLHF
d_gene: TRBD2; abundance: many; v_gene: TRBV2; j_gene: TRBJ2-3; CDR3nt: TGTGCCAGCAGTGCGGGGGGGAGCACAGATACGCAGTATTTT; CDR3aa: CASSAGGSTDTQYF
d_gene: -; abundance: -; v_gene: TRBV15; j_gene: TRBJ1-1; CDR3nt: TGTGCCACCAGCAGAGATATGAACACTGAAGCTTTCTTT; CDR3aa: CATSRDMNTEAFF
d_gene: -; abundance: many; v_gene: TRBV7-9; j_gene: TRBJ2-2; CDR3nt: TGTGCCAGCAGCCTCACCACCGGGGAGCTGTTTTTT; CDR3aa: CASSLTTGELFF
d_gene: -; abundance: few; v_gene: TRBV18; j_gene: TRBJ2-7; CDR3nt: TGTGCCAGCTCACCACCCCGGGCCTTCTCCTACGAGCAGTACTTC; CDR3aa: CASSPPRAFSYEQYF
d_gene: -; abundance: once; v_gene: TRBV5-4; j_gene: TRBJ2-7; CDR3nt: TGTGCCAGCAGCCGGCCTCCCTCCTACGAGCAGTACTTC; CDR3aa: CASSRPPSYEQYF
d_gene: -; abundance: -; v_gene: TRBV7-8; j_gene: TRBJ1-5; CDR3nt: TGTGCCAGCAGCTTAGTTTTCCAGGTGCAGCCCCAGCATTTT; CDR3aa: CASSLVFQVQPQHF